Below are 28 T cell receptor beta chains sequenced from a single sample in a study of beta chain features in type 1 diabetes. Study results and caveats: In all four CD4+ subsets, TCRB CDR3 length was significantly, moderately reduced in type 1 diabetes.

Isolated RNA was reverse transcribed in full, so expressed TCRB transcripts were sequenced. The protocol was immunoSEQ multiplex PCR, while the TCRdb copy is restricted to in-frame clones and leaves out a portion. Among some 200,000 clones listed, 16% were seen once. These receptors' targets are unknown. Material for sequencing was naive CD4+ T cells from blood. These receptors were taken from a young man with type 1 diabetes.

A few counts support this clone. V usage is TRBV28 and J usage is TRBJ2-2; possible D gene TRBD1, 6 bases. The CDR3 spans 15 residues. Trimming removed 6 bases from V and 3 bases from J, with 14 bases in between. CDR1 is MDHEN and CDR2 is SYDVKM in the germline V gene. The DNA of the CDR3 is TGTGCCAGCAGCCGGACGGACAGATACACCGGGGAGCTGTTTTTT. This sequence encodes CASSRTDRYTGELFF.

This clone has just a few counts. The CDR3 reads CASSPLAGEQYF. CDR3 DNA: TGTGCCAGCAGTCCCCTAGCGGGCGAGCAGTACTTC. The V call is TRBV28, the J call TRBJ2-7, with 8 bases fitting TRBD2. The germline V gene has CDR1 MDHEN and CDR2 SYDVKM. V lost 5 bases and J lost 6; bases outside the gene matches: 3. This CDR3 has 12 amino acids.

This chain uses TRBV30 with TRBJ2-7, with D unresolved. V was trimmed by 0 bases and J by 4 bases, leaving 10 bases between them. Germline CDR1 GTSNPN, CDR2 SVGIG (reference sequence). This CDR3 has 13 residues. CDR3 nucleotide sequence: TGTGCCTGGAGTGTAAACGCCCTTTACGAGCAGTACTTC. It encodes CAWSVNALYEQYF.

For the CDR3, the DNA is TGTGCCAGCAGTGTAACAACCAGCTGGCCGTACTTC. It codes for CASSVTTSWPYF. The V and J genes are TRBV28 and TRBJ2-7; D is uncertain. The ends were cut back, 5 bases at V and 12 bases at J, with 17 bases in the middle. Germline loops: CDR1 MDHEN, CDR2 SYDVKM. The CDR3 contains 12 residues. Looking up the rest from reference TRBV28 and TRBJ2-7 gives the full variable domain: DVKVTQSSRYLVKRTGEKVFLECVQDMDHENMFWYRQDPGLGLRLIYFSYDVKMKEKGDIPEGYSVSREKKERFSLILESASTNQTSMYLCASSVTTSWPYFGPGTRLTVT.

There are a few counts of this clone. The chain carries TRBV29-1 and TRBJ1-1, with TRBD1 matching over 8 bases. V shed 5 bases and J 5 bases; nucleotides not matched to a gene: 10. The CDR3 has 14 amino acids. The V gene's germline CDR1 is SQVTM and CDR2 ANQGSEA. Here the CDR3 DNA reads TGCAGCGTTCTACACCAGGGGGCTGAGACTGAAGCTTTCTTT. It specifies CSVLHQGAETEAFF.

The gene calls are TRBV25-1 and TRBJ1-2; 7 bases align to TRBD1. Trimming cost V 3 bases and J 8 bases; bases outside gene matches: 6. Germline-derived CDR1 and CDR2 are MGHDK and SYGVNS. This CDR3 has 13 amino acids. CDR3 in amino acids: CASSDRGFGGYTF. CDR3 in DNA: TGTGCCAGCAGTGACAGGGGGTTCGGCGGCTACACCTTC.

This clone was observed a few times. This sequence joins TRBV29-1 and TRBJ2-7; the D is unclear. The germline CDR1 and CDR2 sequences are SQVTM and ANQGSEA. Deletions cut 7 bases from V and 5 bases from J, with 12 bases between. This CDR3 spans 11 amino acids. The CDR3 sequence is CSGRQEHEQYF. The CDR3 DNA reads TGCAGCGGAAGGCAGGAGCACGAGCAGTACTTC.

This clone was observed a handful of times. V is TRBV10-1 and J is TRBJ2-1; D is unresolved. The CDR3 runs 14 residues. Trimming took 0 bases from V and 7 from J, leaving 10 bases between them. The germline gives CDR1 WNHNN, CDR2 SYGVQD (reference sequence). The CDR3 is CASSESGIRNEQFF. The CDR3 coding sequence is TGCGCCAGCAGTGAGTCGGGAATAAGGAATGAGCAGTTCTTC.

The table lists this clone with a few counts. The chain is built from TRBV7-9 and TRBJ2-2; D unresolved. CDR1 and CDR2 from the germline V gene are SEHNR and FQNEAQ (reference sequence). The length of the CDR3 is 13 residues. Trimming removed 0 bases from V and 7 bases from J, with 6 bases in between. This CDR3 reads CASSLARFGELFF. In nucleotides, the CDR3 is TGTGCCAGCAGCTTAGCGCGTTTCGGGGAGCTGTTTTTT.

V is TRBV14 and J is TRBJ2-3; 8 nucleotides align to TRBD2. From germline, CDR1 is SGHDN and CDR2 FVKESK. This CDR3 spans 15 amino acids. Trimming took 4 bases from V and 3 from J; bases not matched to a gene: 6. This CDR3 reads CASSPPTGGTDTQYF. CDR3 DNA: TGTGCCAGCAGCCCCCCAACGGGAGGGACAGATACGCAGTATTTT.

This rearrangement joins TRBV19 to TRBJ2-4, with 7 positions matching TRBD1. The V and J ends lost 2 bases and 4 bases, in that order; junction bases with no gene match: 5. CDR1 and CDR2 (germline): LNHDA, SQIVND (reference sequence). The CDR3 is 15 amino acids. The CDR3 is CASSIPTGLKNIQYF. In DNA form, the CDR3 reads TGTGCCAGTAGTATACCGACAGGGCTAAAAAACATTCAGTACTTC.

A few counts support this clone. V usage is TRBV18 and J usage is TRBJ2-1; 10 nucleotides align to TRBD1. V lost 4 bases, J lost 4 bases, and 4 bases stayed unmatched. Germline V gene lookup returns CDR1 KGHSH and CDR2 LQKENI. The length of the CDR3 is 15 residues. The CDR3 bases are TGTGCCAGCTCACAAGGACAGGGGGGTTACAATGAGCAGTTCTTC. Protein product: CASSQGQGGYNEQFF.

This clone has just a few counts. V usage is TRBV27 and J usage is TRBJ2-7, with 9 bases fitting TRBD2. This CDR3 spans 15 amino acids. The germline gives CDR1 MNHEY, CDR2 SMNVEV (reference sequence). Unmatched junction bases numbered 5, after V lost 1 base and J lost 4 bases. Here the CDR3 DNA reads TGTGCCAGCAGTTTATGGTCTAGCGGGGAATACGAGCAGTACTTC. It codes for CASSLWSSGEYEQYF.

The rearrangement uses TRBV5-1 and TRBJ2-2; TRBD2 is a possible D gene (5 bases). There are 15 residues in the CDR3. The germline gives CDR1 SGHRS, CDR2 YFSETQ. The V and J ends lost 0 bases and 1 base respectively, with 7 bases between them. CDR3 protein: CASSLAGKNTGELFF. The CDR3 DNA reads TGCGCCAGCAGCTTGGCGGGAAAGAACACCGGGGAGCTGTTTTTT.

This clone was recorded many times. The V call is TRBV25-1, the J call TRBJ2-5; tentative D call: TRBD2 (5 bases). Germline lookup yields CDR1 MGHDK and CDR2 SYGVNS. The V and J ends lost 1 base and 5 bases respectively, with 11 bases between them. CDR3 length equals 14 residues. CDR3 amino acids: CASSELRERETQYF. CDR3 sequence (DNA): TGTGCCAGCAGTGAATTGAGGGAGAGGGAGACCCAGTACTTC.

The J gene is TRBJ2-4, the V gene TRBV28; 7 nucleotides align to TRBD2. Per germline, CDR1 MDHEN and CDR2 SYDVKM. The ends lost 4 bases at V and 10 bases at J; junction bases unmatched: 4. This CDR3 is built from 12 residues. Here the CDR3 DNA reads TGTGCCAGCAGTTGGGACTACCGAATTCAGTACTTC. This encodes CASSWDYRIQYF. Full variable domain (missing parts from reference TRBV28 and TRBJ2-4): DVKVTQSSRYLVKRTGEKVFLECVQDMDHENMFWYRQDPGLGLRLIYFSYDVKMKEKGDIPEGYSVSREKKERFSLILESASTNQTSMYLCASSWDYRIQYFGAGTRLSVL.

The table lists this clone with a count of one. The chain employs TRBV7-2 and TRBJ1-1; TRBD1 aligns across 7 bases. The germline V gene has CDR1 SGHTA and CDR2 FQGNSA. V lost 1 base and J lost 7; bases outside the gene matches: 12. The CDR3 has 16 residues. The CDR3: CASSLGGWDRINEAFF. The CDR3 DNA reads as TGTGCCAGCAGCTTAGGAGGCTGGGACAGAATCAATGAAGCTTTCTTT.

The chain carries TRBV9 and TRBJ2-7; 9 nucleotides line up with TRBD1. Trimming cost V 4 bases and J 0 bases; bases outside gene matches: 2. CDR3 size: 14 residues. CDR1 and CDR2 from the germline V gene are SGDLS and YYNGEE. CDR3 bases: TGTGCCAGCAGCCGGACAGGGGCCTCCTACGAGCAGTACTTC. It encodes CASSRTGASYEQYF.

This clone turned up a few times. The chain links TRBV11-2 to TRBJ2-1; D assignment may be TRBD1 or TRBD2 (5 bases each). V shed 3 bases and J shed 10 bases, with 10 bases lying between them. The CDR3 contains 12 residues. Germline-derived CDR1 and CDR2 are SGHAT and FQNNGV. Here the CDR3 DNA reads TGTGCCAGCAGCTTTGCCGGGACGGAGCAGTTCTTC. Residues: CASSFAGTEQFF.

This clone was seen a few times. The chain couples TRBV7-2 to TRBJ2-3, with no clear D. The germline V gene has CDR1 SGHTA and CDR2 FQGNSA. Trimming removed 1 base at V and 0 bases at J, with 11 bases between. The CDR3 has 16 amino acids. CDR3 sequence (DNA): TGTGCCAGCAGCTTAGTGGCTGGCTGGAGCACAGATACGCAGTATTTT. Protein: CASSLVAGWSTDTQYF.

V and J are TRBV5-4 and TRBJ1-2; D might be TRBD1 (5 bases). Trimming stripped 5 bases from V and 0 bases from J, with 8 bases between. CDR3 length: 13 amino acids. The germline V gene has CDR1 SGHNT and CDR2 YYREEE (reference sequence). CDR3 amino acids: CASSMTANYGYTF. The CDR3 region has the DNA TGTGCCAGCAGTATGACAGCTAACTATGGCTACACCTTC.

The V call is TRBV28, the J call TRBJ2-5, with D perhaps TRBD1 (6 bases). V shed 6 bases and J shed 2 bases, with 16 bases lying between them. CDR3 length equals 15 residues. Germline V CDR1 and CDR2: MDHEN, SYDVKM. The CDR3 here is CASSPFGTPQETQYF. DNA of the CDR3: TGTGCCAGCAGCCCATTCGGGACACCACAAGAGACCCAGTACTTC. Together with reference TRBV28 and TRBJ2-5, the CDR3 gives the full variable domain: DVKVTQSSRYLVKRTGEKVFLECVQDMDHENMFWYRQDPGLGLRLIYFSYDVKMKEKGDIPEGYSVSREKKERFSLILESASTNQTSMYLCASSPFGTPQETQYFGPGTRLLVL.

This clone was counted a few times. The rearrangement uses TRBV29-1 and TRBJ2-5; 7 bases map to TRBD1. CDR1 SQVTM and CDR2 ANQGSEA come from the germline V gene. With 4 bases clipped from V and 5 bases from J, the junction kept 4 bases outside the gene matches. This CDR3 is built from 12 residues. The CDR3 DNA sequence: TGCAGCGTTGCGAGGGGGCTGGAGACCCAGTACTTC. Its protein is CSVARGLETQYF.

This clone was detected a few times. This rearrangement joins TRBV28 to TRBJ1-4, with a weak D call TRBD1 (5 bases). Trimming removed 7 bases from V and 7 bases from J, with 19 bases in between. CDR1 and CDR2 from the germline V gene are MDHEN and SYDVKM. The CDR3 spans 15 residues. CDR3 DNA sequence: TGTGCCAGCACCAAAGACCGTCAGGGCCGTGAAAAACTGTTTTTT. Protein product: CASTKDRQGREKLFF.

The chain uses TRBV6-6 and TRBJ2-3; 8 bases map to TRBD1. J lost 5 bases, V lost 7 bases, and 5 bases had no gene match. Germline CDR1 and CDR2: MNHNY and SVGAGI (reference sequence). The CDR3 loop spans 13 amino acids. CDR3 amino acids: CASTTTGGDTQYF. CDR3 DNA sequence: TGTGCCAGCACCACAACAGGGGGAGATACGCAGTATTTT.

The chain recombines TRBV5-4 with TRBJ2-3; TRBD1 agrees at 9 bases. Looked up from germline, CDR1 is SGHNT and CDR2 is YYREEE (reference sequence). The ends lost 3 bases at V and 1 base at J; junction bases unmatched: 6. The CDR3 has 16 amino acids. CDR3 loop: CASSWGQGVGTDTQYF. The CDR3 bases are TGTGCCAGCAGCTGGGGACAGGGCGTTGGCACAGATACGCAGTATTTT. Using reference TRBV5-4 and TRBJ2-3 for the parts outside the CDR3, the full variable domain is ETGVTQSPTHLIKTRGQQVTLRCSSQSGHNTVSWYQQALGQGPQFIFQYYREEENGRGNFPPRFSGLQFPNYSSELNVNALELDDSALYLCASSWGQGVGTDTQYFGPGTRLTVL.

In this sample, this clone turned up a few times. The chain uses TRBV30 and TRBJ1-5; no clear D gene. CDR1 and CDR2 (germline): GTSNPN, SVGIG (reference sequence). The CDR3 consists of 14 residues. V dropped 0 bases and J dropped 4 bases, with 10 bases sitting between them. In DNA, the CDR3 is TGTGCCTGGAGTGTACTGCAGACGAATCAGCCCCAGCATTTT. Protein: CAWSVLQTNQPQHF.

This clone occurred a few times. This chain joins TRBV7-9 and TRBJ1-2; a possible D gene is TRBD1 (6 bases). V lost 5 bases to trimming and J lost 5 bases, with 15 bases between them. Germline V gene lookup returns CDR1 SEHNR and CDR2 FQNEAQ (reference sequence). The CDR3 has 14 residues. The chain's CDR3 is CASSSRVRGYGYTF. Here the CDR3 DNA reads TGTGCCAGCAGCAGCCGGGTCAGGGGATATGGCTACACCTTC.